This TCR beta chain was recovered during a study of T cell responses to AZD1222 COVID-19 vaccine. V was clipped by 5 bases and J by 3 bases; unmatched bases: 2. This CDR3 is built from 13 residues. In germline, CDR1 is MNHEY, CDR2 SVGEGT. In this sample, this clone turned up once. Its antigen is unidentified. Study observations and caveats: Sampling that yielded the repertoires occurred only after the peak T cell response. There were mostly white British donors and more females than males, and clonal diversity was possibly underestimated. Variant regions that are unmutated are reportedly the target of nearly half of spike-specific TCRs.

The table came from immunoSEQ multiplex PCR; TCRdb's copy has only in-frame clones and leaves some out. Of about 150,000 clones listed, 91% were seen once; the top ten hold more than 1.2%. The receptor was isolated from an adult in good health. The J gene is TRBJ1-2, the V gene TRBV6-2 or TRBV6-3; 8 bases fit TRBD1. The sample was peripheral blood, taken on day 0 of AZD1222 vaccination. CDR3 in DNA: TGTGCCAGCAGTGCGGGACAGGACTATGGCTACACCTTC. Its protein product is CASSAGQDYGYTF.